The 3 T cell receptor beta chains below all came from one sample that was sequenced in a study of blood T cell repertoires in COVID-19. TCRdb's copy holds only in-frame clones and misses some; the assay was immunoSEQ multiplex PCR. Altogether 50,000 to 65,000 clones are present, roughly 84% being singletons, with the ten largest covering roughly a sixth. Sequencing was carried out using peripheral blood. Receptors originate from a man aged 55-75 years with COVID-19, enrolled during active disease.

The chain recombines TRBV4-1 with TRBJ1-6; D gene uncertain. V was shortened by 1 base and J by 0 bases, with 4 bases between the two germline ends. The germline gives CDR1 MGHRA, CDR2 YSYEKL. CDR3 length equals 15 residues. The CDR3 reads CASSQVSSYNSPLHF. CDR3 nucleotides: TGCGCCAGCAGCCAAGTCAGCTCCTATAATTCACCCCTCCACTTT.

This clone was observed a single time. V gene TRBV5-1 combines with J gene TRBJ1-5, with D unclear. The CDR3 runs 15 residues. Germline values: CDR1 SGHRS, CDR2 YFSETQ. Trimming stripped 0 bases from V and 2 bases from J, with 9 bases between. CDR3 DNA: TGCGCCAGCAGCTTGGGGGGAGAGGGCAATCAGCCCCAGCATTTT. Amino acid sequence: CASSLGGEGNQPQHF.

The chain carries TRBV13 and TRBJ2-1; D call uncertain. With 2 bases removed from V and 8 bases from J, the gap between germline ends came to 4 bases. From germline, CDR1 is PRHDT and CDR2 FYEKMQ (reference sequence). This CDR3 contains 11 residues. CDR3 residues: CASSLTDEQFF. In DNA, the CDR3 is TGTGCCAGCAGCTTAACGGATGAGCAGTTCTTC.